This TCR beta chain was found in a study of blood T cells in healthy people across ages. A J-beta primer mix and a sample-barcoded 5' primer were used in a second PCR of about 7 to 12 cycles. TCRdb reanalysed the 5' RACE reads using MiXCR and keeps one entry per CDR3 protein. Of some 1.4 million distinct CDR3 sequences in the sample, around two fifths were seen once. The CDR3 extends over 13 amino acids. CDR1 and CDR2 from the germline V gene are LGHDT and YNNKEL (reference sequence). Trimming removed 5 bases from V and 7 bases from J, with 12 bases in between. The clonotype comes from a young woman in good health. The sequencing sample was made of blood. The V gene is TRBV3-1, the J gene TRBJ2-1; D is ambiguous. The CDR3: CASSNFGRNEQFF. CDR3 in DNA: TGTGCCAGCAGCAATTTCGGGCGTAATGAGCAGTTCTTC.